This TCR beta chain was observed in a study of tumor and adjacent non-tumor tissue in lung cancer. A modified ARM-PCR protocol with three rounds of nested PCR amplified TCRbeta. From the multiplex PCR reads, TCRdb called clonotypes with MiXCR, one entry per CDR3 protein. The repertoire holds around 80,000 distinct CDR3 sequences, with 76% as singletons. The template was RNA from unsorted bulk tissue. Distant lung tissue was collected more than 3 cm away from the tumor edge. Germline loops: CDR1 DFQATT, CDR2 SNEGSKA (reference sequence). The CDR3 length is 15 residues. V shed 2 bases and J 9 bases; nucleotides not matched to a gene: 8. This clonotype has ten or more counts.

This sequence was found in a man aged 65 to 85 with non-small cell lung cancer. The J gene is TRBJ2-1, the V gene TRBV20-1, with TRBD2 matching 12 bases. The sample comprised distant non-tumor lung tissue. The CDR3 loop reads CSARSSGRALGEQFF. DNA for the CDR3: TGCAGTGCTAGATCTAGCGGGAGGGCCCTCGGTGAGCAGTTCTTC.